This T cell receptor (beta chain) was sequenced during a study of blood T cells in healthy people across ages. Only a few counts were recorded for this clonotype. Trimming pared 5 bases from V and 0 bases from J, leaving 14 bases between. Per germline, CDR1 MDHEN and CDR2 SYDVKM. The CDR3 has 15 residues. A sample-barcoded 5' primer and a J-beta primer mix were used in a second PCR of about 7 to 11 cycles. Each CDR3 protein is one row after TCRdb ran MiXCR on the 5' RACE reads. The table includes around 1,000,000 distinct CDR3 sequences, around 25% detected once. A further study also used this sample, focusing on T cells of mothers and their children.

This chain uses TRBV28 with TRBJ2-7, with a possible D match to TRBD2 (5 bases). The clonotype originates from a girl aged 2 to 9 in good health. Sequenced sample: blood. CDR3 amino acids: CASSPSGSSSYEQYF. The CDR3 bases are TGTGCCAGCAGTCCAAGCGGTTCGAGCTCCTACGAGCAGTACTTC.